This entry describes one T cell receptor (beta chain). This table comes from immunoSEQ multiplex PCR, and its TCRdb copy is limited to in-frame clones, with some not included. The sample comprises about 1 million clones, about 75% of which are singletons, and approximately 1.5% rests with the top ten. The data were obtained in a study of shared clonotypes between healthy human individuals. Germline CDR1 and CDR2: LNHDA and SQIVND (reference sequence). The CDR3 sequence is 16 residues long. V gave up 5 bases and J gave up 6 bases, with 22 bases separating them. V and J are TRBV19 and TRBJ1-1, with a possible D match to TRBD1 (5 bases). The clonotype was recovered from a man aged 18-30 years in good health. The specimen sequenced was memory CD4+ T cells sorted from blood. Subset here: CD45RA-negative fraction. The CDR3 DNA reads TGTGCCAGTAGTTGGTTTGTTCCAGGGTCGGTTGCTGAAGCTTTCTTT. This sequence encodes CASSWFVPGSVAEAFF. Looking up the rest from reference TRBV19 and TRBJ1-1 gives the full variable domain: DGGITQSPKYLFRKEGQNVTLSCEQNLNHDAMYWYRQDPGQGLRLIYYSQIVNDFQKGDIAEGYSVSREKKESFPLTVTSAQKNPTAFYLCASSWFVPGSVAEAFFGQGTRLTVV.